This TCR beta chain was obtained from a study of cytomegalovirus exposure and HLA in healthy donors. It was with 60 Vbeta and 13 Jbeta primers that the PCR ran. TCRdb's table, derived via immunoSEQ multiplex PCR, lists solely in-frame clones and lacks some. The table has approximately 59,000 clones, about 63% seen once. The CDR3 runs to 13 residues. Trimming removed 4 bases from V and 3 bases from J; junction bases left unmatched: 3. Germline values: CDR1 SGHRS, CDR2 YFSETQ. This receptor was identified in a man aged 35 to 55 in good health and CMV-seropositive. Sequencing was done on a sample of PBMCs. This chain joins TRBV5-1 and TRBJ2-5; TRBD1 agrees at 7 bases. CDR3 DNA: TGCGCCAGCAGCACCGGGACAGAAGAGACCCAGTACTTC. Protein: CASSTGTEETQYF.